Included here is one T cell receptor (beta chain) sequence, with context. This specimen comes from a study of blood T cell repertoires in COVID-19. Overall study context: Material from acute and convalescent COVID-19 was sourced from the United States, Italy and Spain. T cells, B-cell-depleted T cells, or PBMCs provided the cDNA or gDNA that served as material.

Methods used by the authors: Estimation of nucleated cell counts relied on the amplification of reference gene primers. Method: immunoSEQ multiplex PCR; TCRdb's copy keeps in-frame clones and lacks some. V, J and clone size derive from that table, while D and trimming were established from the DNA sequence. The repertoire holds under 200,000 clones, 75% to 90% seen once, with about 2.1% in the top ten. The sample comprised peripheral blood. The TCR originated in a man between 65 and 80 years old with active or convalescent COVID-19.

In nucleotides, the CDR3 is TGTGCCAGCAGCCGCCTATTCCCGGCAGATACGCAGTATTTT. As protein: CASSRLFPADTQYF. The chain carries TRBV6-4 and TRBJ2-3; no firm D call. The germline gives CDR1 MRHNA, CDR2 SNTAGT. CDR3 size: 14 residues. Trimming cost V 6 bases and J 4 bases, with 14 bases left between them.